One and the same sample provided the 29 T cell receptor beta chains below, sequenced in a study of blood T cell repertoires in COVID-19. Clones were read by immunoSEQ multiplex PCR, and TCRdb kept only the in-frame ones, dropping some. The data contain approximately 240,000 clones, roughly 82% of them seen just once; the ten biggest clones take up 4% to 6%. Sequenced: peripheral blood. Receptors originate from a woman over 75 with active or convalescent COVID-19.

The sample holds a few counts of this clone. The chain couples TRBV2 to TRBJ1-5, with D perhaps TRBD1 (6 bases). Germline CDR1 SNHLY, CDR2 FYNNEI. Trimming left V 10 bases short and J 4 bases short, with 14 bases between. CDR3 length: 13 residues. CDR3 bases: TGTGCCACCACAGGGAATTTAAATCAGCCCCAGCATTTT. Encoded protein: CATTGNLNQPQHF.

For the CDR3, the DNA is TGCGCCAGCAGCTTGGATTATCTAGGGGAGCTGTTTTTT. Protein product: CASSLDYLGELFF. V is TRBV5-1 and J is TRBJ2-2, with no clear D. This CDR3 comprises 13 residues. V was cut by 0 bases and J by 8 bases, with 8 bases left in between. Germline V gene sequence: CDR1 SGHRS, CDR2 YFSETQ. Together with reference TRBV5-1 and TRBJ2-2, the CDR3 gives the full variable domain: KAGVTQTPRYLIKTRGQQVTLSCSPISGHRSVSWYQQTPGQGLQFLFEYFSETQRNKGNFPGRFSGRQFSNSRSEMNVSTLELGDSALYLCASSLDYLGELFFGEGSRLTVL.

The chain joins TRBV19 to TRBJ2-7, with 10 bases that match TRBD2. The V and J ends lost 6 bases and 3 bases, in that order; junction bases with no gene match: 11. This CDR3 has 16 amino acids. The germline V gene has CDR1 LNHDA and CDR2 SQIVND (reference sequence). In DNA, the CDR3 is TGTGCCAGTAGCAGGGGTCTAGCGGGGGAATTCTACGAGCAGTACTTC. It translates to CASSRGLAGEFYEQYF.

CDR3 protein: CASRLPGQGSATF. The CDR3 DNA reads as TGTGCCAGCAGACTACCGGGACAAGGATCAGCCACCTTC. The chain combines TRBV28 with TRBJ1-2; D is perhaps TRBD1 (6 bases). The V end was cut by 6 bases, the J end by 13 bases, with 21 bases between. This CDR3 is 13 amino acids long. Germline-derived CDR1 and CDR2 are MDHEN and SYDVKM.

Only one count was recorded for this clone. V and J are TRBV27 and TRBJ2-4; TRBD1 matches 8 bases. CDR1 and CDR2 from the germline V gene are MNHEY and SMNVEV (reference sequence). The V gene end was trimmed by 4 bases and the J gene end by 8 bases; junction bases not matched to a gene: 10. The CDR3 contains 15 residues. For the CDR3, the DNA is TGTGCCAGCAGTTCACTGGACAGGGTGGGAGACATTCAGTACTTC. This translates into CASSSLDRVGDIQYF.

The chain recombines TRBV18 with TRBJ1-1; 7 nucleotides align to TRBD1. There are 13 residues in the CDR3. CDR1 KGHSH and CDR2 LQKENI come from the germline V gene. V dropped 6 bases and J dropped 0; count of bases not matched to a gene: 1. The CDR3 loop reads CASSTGMNTEAFF. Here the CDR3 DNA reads TGTGCCAGCTCGACAGGGATGAACACTGAAGCTTTCTTT.

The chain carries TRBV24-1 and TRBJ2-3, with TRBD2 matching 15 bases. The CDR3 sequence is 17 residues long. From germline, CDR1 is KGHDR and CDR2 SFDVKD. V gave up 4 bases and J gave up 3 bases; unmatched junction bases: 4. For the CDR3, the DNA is TGTGCCACCAGTGAAAGGACTAGCGGGAGGGAAACAGATACGCAGTATTTT. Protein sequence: CATSERTSGRETDTQYF.

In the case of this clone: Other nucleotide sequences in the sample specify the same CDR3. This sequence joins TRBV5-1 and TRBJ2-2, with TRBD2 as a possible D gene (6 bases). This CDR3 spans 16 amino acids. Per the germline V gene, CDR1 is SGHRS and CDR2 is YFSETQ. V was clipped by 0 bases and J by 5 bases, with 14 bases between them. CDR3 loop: CASSLEGLGGTGELFF. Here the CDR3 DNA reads TGCGCCAGCAGCTTGGAGGGGCTCGGGGGAACCGGGGAGCTGTTTTTT.

CDR3 sequence (DNA): TGCGCCAGCAGCTTAGAGGGCCCCTTAAACACTGAAGCTTTCTTT. It specifies CASSLEGPLNTEAFF. The chain joins TRBV5-1 to TRBJ1-1; D not resolved. Trimming took 2 bases from V and 2 from J, leaving 13 bases between them. The germline gives CDR1 SGHRS, CDR2 YFSETQ. This CDR3 has 15 amino acids.

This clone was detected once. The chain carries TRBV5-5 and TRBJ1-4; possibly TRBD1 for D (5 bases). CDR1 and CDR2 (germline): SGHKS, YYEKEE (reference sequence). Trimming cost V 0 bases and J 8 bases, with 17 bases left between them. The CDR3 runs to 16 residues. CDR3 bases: TGTGCCAGCAGCTTGGCCGACAGACTAGGAGGCGAAAAACTGTTTTTT. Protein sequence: CASSLADRLGGEKLFF.

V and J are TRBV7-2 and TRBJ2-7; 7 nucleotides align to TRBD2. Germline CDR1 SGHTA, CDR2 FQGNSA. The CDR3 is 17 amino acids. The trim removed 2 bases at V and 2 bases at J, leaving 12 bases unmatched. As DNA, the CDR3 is TGTGCCAGCAGCTTATACCCCGGGGGAGGGCCAACCTACGAGCAGTACTTC. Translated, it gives CASSLYPGGGPTYEQYF.

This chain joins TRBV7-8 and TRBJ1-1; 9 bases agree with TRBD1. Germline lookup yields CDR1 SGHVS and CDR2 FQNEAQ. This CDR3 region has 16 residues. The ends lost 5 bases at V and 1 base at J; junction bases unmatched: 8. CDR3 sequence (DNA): TGTGCCAGCAGCCGTCCCGGGACAGGGTCGAACACTGAAGCTTTCTTT. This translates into CASSRPGTGSNTEAFF.

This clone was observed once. CDR3 bases: TGCGCCAGCAGCCAAAGCGCGGGAGATAACTACGAGCAGTACTTC. This codes for CASSQSAGDNYEQYF. The rearrangement joins TRBV4-1 to TRBJ2-7, with TRBD2 matching over 7 bases. Germline trimming cut 2 bases from V and 3 bases from J; bases unmatched to any gene: 7. The CDR3 totals 15 residues. CDR1 is MGHRA and CDR2 is YSYEKL in the germline V gene.

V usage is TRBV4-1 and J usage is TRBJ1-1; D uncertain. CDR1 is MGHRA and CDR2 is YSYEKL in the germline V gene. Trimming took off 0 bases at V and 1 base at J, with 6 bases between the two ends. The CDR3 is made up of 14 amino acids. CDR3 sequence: CASSQDIGNTEAFF. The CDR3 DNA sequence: TGCGCCAGCAGCCAAGATATCGGGAACACTGAAGCTTTCTTT.

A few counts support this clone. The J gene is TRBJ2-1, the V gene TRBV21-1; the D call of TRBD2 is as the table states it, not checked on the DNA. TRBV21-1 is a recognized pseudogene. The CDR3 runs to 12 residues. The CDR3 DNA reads TGTGCCGTCGACATAGCGGGAAATGAGCAGTTCTTC. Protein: CAVDIAGNEQFF.

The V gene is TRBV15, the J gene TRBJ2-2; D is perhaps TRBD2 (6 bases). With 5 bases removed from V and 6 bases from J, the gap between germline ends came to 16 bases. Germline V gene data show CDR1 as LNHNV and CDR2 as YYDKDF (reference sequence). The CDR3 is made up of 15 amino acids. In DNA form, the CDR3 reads TGTGCCACCAGCTTACCCTCGGGGGTCCCCGGGGAGCTGTTTTTT. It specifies CATSLPSGVPGELFF.

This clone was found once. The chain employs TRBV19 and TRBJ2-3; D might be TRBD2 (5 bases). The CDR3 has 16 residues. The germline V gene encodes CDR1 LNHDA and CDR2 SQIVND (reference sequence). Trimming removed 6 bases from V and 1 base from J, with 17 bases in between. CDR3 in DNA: TGTGCCAGTAGCGATTCACTCGAGAGGGGCACAGATACGCAGTATTTT. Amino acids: CASSDSLERGTDTQYF.

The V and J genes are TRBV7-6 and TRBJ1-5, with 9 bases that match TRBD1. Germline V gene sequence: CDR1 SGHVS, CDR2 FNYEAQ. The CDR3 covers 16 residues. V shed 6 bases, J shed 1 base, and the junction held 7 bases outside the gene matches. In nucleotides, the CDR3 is TGTGCCAGCAGTTTGACAGGGGGTTTGAGCAATCAGCCCCAGCATTTT. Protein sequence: CASSLTGGLSNQPQHF.

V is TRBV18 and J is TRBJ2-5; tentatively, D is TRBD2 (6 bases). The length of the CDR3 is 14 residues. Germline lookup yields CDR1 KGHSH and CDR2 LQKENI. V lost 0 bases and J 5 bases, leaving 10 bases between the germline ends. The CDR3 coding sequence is TGTGCCAGCTCACCACCTACTAGCTGGGAGACCCAGTACTTC. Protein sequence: CASSPPTSWETQYF.

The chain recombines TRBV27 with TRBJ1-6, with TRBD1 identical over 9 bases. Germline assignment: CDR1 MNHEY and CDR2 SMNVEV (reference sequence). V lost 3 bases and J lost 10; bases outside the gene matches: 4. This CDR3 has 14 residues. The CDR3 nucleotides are TGTGCCAGCAGTTTGGGACAGGGACCCTCACCCCTCCACTTT. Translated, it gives CASSLGQGPSPLHF.

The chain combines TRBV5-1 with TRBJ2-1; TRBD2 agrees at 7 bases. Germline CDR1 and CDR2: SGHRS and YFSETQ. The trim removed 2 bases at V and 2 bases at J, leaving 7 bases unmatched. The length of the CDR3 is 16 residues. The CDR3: CASSFLGLETYNEQFF. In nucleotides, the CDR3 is TGCGCCAGCAGCTTTTTAGGACTAGAGACCTACAATGAGCAGTTCTTC.

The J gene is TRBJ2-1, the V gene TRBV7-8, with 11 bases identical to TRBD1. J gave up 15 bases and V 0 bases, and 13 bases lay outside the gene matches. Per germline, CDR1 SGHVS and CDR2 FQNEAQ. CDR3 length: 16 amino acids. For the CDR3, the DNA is TGTGCCAGCAGCTTAGCTAGGGACGGGACAGGGGGAGAAGGGTTCTTC. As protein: CASSLARDGTGGEGFF.

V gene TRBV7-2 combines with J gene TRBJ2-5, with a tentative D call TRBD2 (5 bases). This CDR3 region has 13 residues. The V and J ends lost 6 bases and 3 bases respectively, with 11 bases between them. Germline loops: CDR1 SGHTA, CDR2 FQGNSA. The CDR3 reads CASSRDYKETQYF. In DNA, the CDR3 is TGTGCCAGCAGTCGTGACTATAAAGAGACCCAGTACTTC.

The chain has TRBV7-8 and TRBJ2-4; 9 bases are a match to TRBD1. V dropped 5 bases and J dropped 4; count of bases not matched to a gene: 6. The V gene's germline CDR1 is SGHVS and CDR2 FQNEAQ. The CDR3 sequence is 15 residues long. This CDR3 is CASSETGTGKNIQYF. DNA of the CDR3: TGTGCCAGCAGCGAAACCGGGACAGGGAAAAACATTCAGTACTTC.

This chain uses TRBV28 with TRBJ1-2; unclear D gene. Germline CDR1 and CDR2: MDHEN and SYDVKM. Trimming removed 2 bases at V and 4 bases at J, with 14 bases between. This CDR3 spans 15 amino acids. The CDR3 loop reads CASSLIDGLAYGYTF. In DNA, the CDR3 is TGTGCCAGCAGTTTAATCGACGGACTAGCCTATGGCTACACCTTC.

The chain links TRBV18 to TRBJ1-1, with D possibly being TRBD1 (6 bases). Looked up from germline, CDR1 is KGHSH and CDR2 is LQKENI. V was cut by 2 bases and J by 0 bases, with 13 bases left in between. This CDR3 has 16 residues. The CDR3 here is CASSPNGQNLNTEAFF. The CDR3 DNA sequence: TGTGCCAGCTCACCAAATGGACAGAACTTGAACACTGAAGCTTTCTTT.

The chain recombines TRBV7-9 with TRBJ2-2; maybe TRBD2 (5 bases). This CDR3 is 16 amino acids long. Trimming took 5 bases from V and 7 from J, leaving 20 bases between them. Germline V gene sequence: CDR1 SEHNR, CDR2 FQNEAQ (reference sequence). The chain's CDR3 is CASSPGASGSVGELFF. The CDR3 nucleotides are TGTGCCAGCAGCCCCGGAGCGTCGGGATCGGTCGGGGAGCTGTTTTTT.

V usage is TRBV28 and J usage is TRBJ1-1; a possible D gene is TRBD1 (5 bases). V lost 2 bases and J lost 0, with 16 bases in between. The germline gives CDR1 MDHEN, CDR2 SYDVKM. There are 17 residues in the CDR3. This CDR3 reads CASSLIGRVDMNTEAFF. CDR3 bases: TGTGCCAGCAGTTTAATTGGCAGGGTGGACATGAACACTGAAGCTTTCTTT.

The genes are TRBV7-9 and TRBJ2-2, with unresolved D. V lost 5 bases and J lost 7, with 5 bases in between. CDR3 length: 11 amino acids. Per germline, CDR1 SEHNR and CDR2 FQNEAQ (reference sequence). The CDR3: CASSPSGELFF. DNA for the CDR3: TGTGCCAGCAGCCCCAGCGGGGAGCTGTTTTTT.